The 26 T cell receptor beta chains in this list originate from one sample, sequenced in a study of memory B cells and T cells in multiple sclerosis. Separate sequencing covered autoproliferating (CFSE-dim) and non-proliferating (CFSE-high) T cells from stimulus-free culture. Pooled replicate wells came from approximately 50 million CFSE-labeled PBMCs cultured about seven days without stimulus. TCRdb's table, derived via immunoSEQ multiplex PCR, lists solely in-frame clones and lacks some. The table has under 50,000 clones, approximately 80% seen once. The antigens these receptors bind are not known. The sample taken for sequencing was PBMCs from blood kept in culture. All receptors derive from a human donor with multiple sclerosis.

The chain's CDR3 is CASSTLREATEAFF. CDR3 bases: TGTGCCAGCAGTACCCTCAGGGAAGCCACTGAAGCTTTCTTT. V is TRBV6-1 and J is TRBJ1-1; weak D call: TRBD1 (5 bases). The CDR3 spans 14 residues. V was cut by 5 bases and J by 4 bases, with 14 bases left in between. CDR1 is MNHNS and CDR2 is SASEGT in the germline V gene.

V usage is TRBV4-2 and J usage is TRBJ1-1; D may be TRBD1 (6 bases). The germline gives CDR1 LGHNA, CDR2 YNFKEQ. The CDR3 loop spans 15 amino acids. V was clipped by 0 bases and J by 0 bases, with 8 bases between them. The CDR3 protein is CASSQETGLNTEAFF. The CDR3 DNA follows: TGTGCCAGCAGCCAAGAGACAGGCTTGAACACTGAAGCTTTCTTT.

V is TRBV30 and J is TRBJ2-7, with D perhaps TRBD2 (5 bases). The CDR3 totals 13 residues. Trimming cost V 4 bases and J 4 bases, with 14 bases left between them. Germline assignment: CDR1 GTSNPN and CDR2 SVGIG (reference sequence). For the CDR3, the DNA is TGTGCCTGGAAACGTGGGGAGTCTTACGAGCAGTACTTC. Its translation: CAWKRGESYEQYF.

The genes are TRBV5-4 and TRBJ1-1, with 7 bases matching TRBD1. The germline CDR1 and CDR2 sequences are SGHNT and YYREEE (reference sequence). The CDR3 totals 14 residues. Germline trimming cut 4 bases from V and 3 bases from J; bases unmatched to any gene: 6. CDR3 DNA sequence: TGTGCCAGCAGCCCAACAGGGGACGACACTGAAGCTTTCTTT. Amino acids: CASSPTGDDTEAFF.

This rearrangement joins TRBV25-1 to TRBJ2-1; possible D gene TRBD2, 7 bases. The V end was cut by 3 bases, the J end by 3 bases, with 12 bases between. This CDR3 contains 15 residues. Looked up from germline, CDR1 is MGHDK and CDR2 is SYGVNS. The CDR3 here is CASSEWEGGYNEQFF. The CDR3 region has the DNA TGTGCCAGCAGTGAGTGGGAGGGGGGCTACAATGAGCAGTTCTTC.

The chain recombines TRBV13 with TRBJ2-6; D is unresolved. The CDR3 loop spans 17 amino acids. The V and J ends lost 5 bases and 0 bases respectively, with 14 bases between them. Per the germline V gene, CDR1 is PRHDT and CDR2 is FYEKMQ (reference sequence). Written as DNA, the CDR3 is TGTGCCAGCAGCCCACTTAAACAGAGCTCTGGGGCCAACGTCCTGACTTTC. It encodes CASSPLKQSSGANVLTF.

The CDR3, as DNA: TGTGCCACCAGCAGAGATCCAGGACAGCCTAACTATGGCTACACCTTC. Protein product: CATSRDPGQPNYGYTF. The chain employs TRBV15 and TRBJ1-2; the D gene is possibly TRBD1 (6 bases). The V gene's germline CDR1 is LNHNV and CDR2 YYDKDF (reference sequence). Trimming pared 0 bases from V and 0 bases from J, leaving 11 bases between. The CDR3 is 16 residues long.

V and J are TRBV27 and TRBJ1-6, with D possibly TRBD1 on 5 matching bases. With 5 bases removed from V and 10 bases from J, the gap between germline ends came to 21 bases. CDR3 size: 16 residues. Germline-derived CDR1 and CDR2 are MNHEY and SMNVEV (reference sequence). CDR3 DNA: TGTGCCAGCAGTGGTGTACCGGGCCCTCGGGGGTCACCCCTCCACTTT. Protein product: CASSGVPGPRGSPLHF.

This chain uses TRBV6-1 with TRBJ2-7; D tentatively reads TRBD1 or TRBD2 (5 bases each). The CDR3 spans 14 residues. The V gene lost 3 bases and the J gene lost 1 base, with 10 bases spanning the gap. Germline CDR1 is MNHNS and CDR2 is SASEGT. As DNA, the CDR3 is TGTGCCAGCAGTGAGAGGGGCCAGTCCTACGAGCAGTACTTC. It specifies CASSERGQSYEQYF.

The chain uses TRBV7-2 and TRBJ1-6; D call uncertain. CDR1 and CDR2 (germline): SGHTA, FQGNSA. CDR3 length: 13 residues. Trimming pared 2 bases from V and 4 bases from J, leaving 3 bases between. The CDR3 loop reads CASSLQYNSPLHF. The CDR3 region has the DNA TGTGCCAGCAGCTTACAGTATAATTCACCCCTCCACTTT.

This clone appeared a few times. V gene TRBV7-9 combines with J gene TRBJ1-3; no reliable D call. This CDR3 spans 15 amino acids. Deletions cut 5 bases from V and 0 bases from J, with 11 bases between. The germline V gene encodes CDR1 SEHNR and CDR2 FQNEAQ (reference sequence). The CDR3 DNA reads as TGTGCCAGCAGCGCCTCCGGGAGCTCTGGAAACACCATATATTTT. Its protein product is CASSASGSSGNTIYF.

This clone appeared once. The V and J genes are TRBV10-3 and TRBJ2-7; 10 nucleotides agree with TRBD1. This CDR3 is 15 amino acids long. V was pared by 7 bases and J by 5 bases, with 11 bases of the junction left unmatched. CDR1 and CDR2 (germline): ENHRY, SYGVKD. CDR3 loop: CAIKAAGQGFNEQYF. The CDR3 region has the DNA TGTGCCATCAAAGCCGCGGGACAGGGGTTCAACGAGCAGTACTTC.

The chain joins TRBV5-1 to TRBJ1-2; tentative D call: TRBD1 (6 bases). V was cut by 0 bases and J by 3 bases, with 12 bases left in between. Germline CDR1 is SGHRS and CDR2 is YFSETQ. This CDR3 is 15 amino acids long. Here the CDR3 reads CASSLGFRQDYGYTF. CDR3 sequence (DNA): TGCGCCAGCAGCTTGGGGTTTAGACAGGACTATGGCTACACCTTC.

The chain recombines TRBV28 with TRBJ2-7; D is perhaps TRBD1 (5 bases). Germline loops: CDR1 MDHEN, CDR2 SYDVKM. The CDR3 extends over 12 amino acids. V was clipped by 2 bases and J by 4 bases, with 6 bases between them. CDR3 sequence: CASSLRGYEQYF. CDR3 nucleotide sequence: TGTGCCAGCAGTTTAAGGGGTTACGAGCAGTACTTC.

V and J are TRBV7-9 and TRBJ1-1; D is ambiguous. The germline gives CDR1 SEHNR, CDR2 FQNEAQ (reference sequence). CDR3 length: 13 residues. Trimming removed 5 bases at V and 1 base at J, with 8 bases between. Here the CDR3 reads CASSLGKNTEAFF. DNA of the CDR3: TGTGCCAGCAGCCTAGGGAAGAACACTGAAGCTTTCTTT.

This chain links TRBV7-9 with TRBJ1-6; D perhaps matches TRBD1 (5 bases). CDR3 length equals 13 residues. Deletions cut 4 bases from V and 9 bases from J, with 10 bases between. Germline CDR1 and CDR2: SEHNR and FQNEAQ (reference sequence). CDR3 sequence reads: CASSYGTGSPLHF. The CDR3 region has the DNA TGTGCCAGCAGCTATGGGACGGGTTCACCCCTCCACTTT.

This clone appeared once. The chain joins TRBV28 to TRBJ1-4, with 7 bases identical to TRBD1. The V gene's germline CDR1 is MDHEN and CDR2 SYDVKM. The CDR3 loop spans 14 amino acids. The J segment lost 8 bases and the V segment lost 7 bases, leaving 10 bases of the junction unmatched. The CDR3, as DNA: TGTGCCAGCACTCTGACAGGGAAGGGCGAAAAACTGTTTTTT. Protein product: CASTLTGKGEKLFF.

The chain employs TRBV28 and TRBJ2-1; 8 bases align to TRBD2. The CDR3 sequence is 15 residues long. With 4 bases clipped from V and 12 bases from J, the junction kept 14 bases outside the gene matches. CDR1 is MDHEN, CDR2 SYDVKM, per germline. CDR3 nucleotides: TGTGCCAGCAGTTCCGCGGGGGGCTCCCTCTGGGTGCAGTTCTTC. This encodes CASSSAGGSLWVQFF.

The rearrangement joins TRBV18 to TRBJ1-5; D is unresolved. CDR3 size: 14 residues. V gave up 3 bases and J gave up 3 bases, with 9 bases separating them. Germline V gene lookup returns CDR1 KGHSH and CDR2 LQKENI. The CDR3 DNA follows: TGTGCCAGCTCACCCGGGCTGCACAATCAGCCCCAGCATTTT. Its protein is CASSPGLHNQPQHF.

The chain carries TRBV5-1 and TRBJ1-2; D possibly corresponds to TRBD1 (6 bases). CDR1 and CDR2 (germline): SGHRS, YFSETQ. The CDR3 is made up of 14 amino acids. V lost 3 bases and J 3 bases, leaving 12 bases between the germline ends. For the CDR3, the DNA is TGCGCCAGCAGCTGGGGGACAAGTCACTATGGCTACACCTTC. As protein: CASSWGTSHYGYTF.

The gene calls are TRBV28 and TRBJ2-3; 9 bases align to TRBD2. The CDR3 has 14 residues. CDR1 MDHEN and CDR2 SYDVKM come from the germline V gene. J gave up 1 base and V 5 bases, and 1 base lay outside the gene matches. CDR3 sequence reads: CASSPSGGTDTQYF. The CDR3, as DNA: TGTGCCAGCAGTCCTAGCGGGGGCACAGATACGCAGTATTTT.

The chain links TRBV15 to TRBJ1-5, with a tentative D call TRBD1 (6 bases). This CDR3 has 13 amino acids. Germline values: CDR1 LNHNV, CDR2 YYDKDF (reference sequence). V was shortened by 5 bases and J by 5 bases, with 10 bases between the two germline ends. The CDR3 DNA is TGTGCCACCAGCCCGGGACACCATCAGCCCCAGCATTTT. Translated, it gives CATSPGHHQPQHF.

The chain couples TRBV28 to TRBJ1-3; D remains ambiguous. V was cut by 8 bases and J by 2 bases, with 7 bases left in between. The CDR3 loop spans 12 amino acids. Per germline, CDR1 MDHEN and CDR2 SYDVKM. The CDR3 loop reads CASQGPGNTIYF. CDR3 bases: TGTGCCAGCCAAGGGCCTGGAAACACCATATATTTT.

This clone qualifies as medium-sized. The genes are TRBV28 and TRBJ1-1, with 7 nucleotides matching TRBD1. V was clipped by 6 bases and J by 11 bases; unmatched bases: 12. This CDR3 contains 13 residues. Per the germline V gene, CDR1 is MDHEN and CDR2 is SYDVKM. The DNA of the CDR3 is TGTGCCAGCAGCCCCACGGGACAGCGAAGTGCTTTCTTT. Encoded protein: CASSPTGQRSAFF.

The chain combines TRBV2 with TRBJ1-2, with 7 positions matching TRBD1. Trimming removed 2 bases from V and 8 bases from J; junction bases left unmatched: 11. This CDR3 has 15 amino acids. Per germline, CDR1 SNHLY and CDR2 FYNNEI. The CDR3 sequence is CASSEFRGGAGGYTF. The CDR3 nucleotides are TGTGCCAGCAGTGAATTTAGAGGGGGCGCTGGAGGCTACACCTTC.

This sequence joins TRBV28 and TRBJ1-5, with D possibly being TRBD1 (6 bases). This CDR3 is 14 amino acids long. V lost 5 bases, J lost 5 bases, and 13 bases lay in between. CDR1 and CDR2 (germline): MDHEN, SYDVKM. The CDR3 DNA reads as TGTGCCAGCAGTCCAACAGGGTCTGATCAGCCCCAGCATTTT. This translates into CASSPTGSDQPQHF.